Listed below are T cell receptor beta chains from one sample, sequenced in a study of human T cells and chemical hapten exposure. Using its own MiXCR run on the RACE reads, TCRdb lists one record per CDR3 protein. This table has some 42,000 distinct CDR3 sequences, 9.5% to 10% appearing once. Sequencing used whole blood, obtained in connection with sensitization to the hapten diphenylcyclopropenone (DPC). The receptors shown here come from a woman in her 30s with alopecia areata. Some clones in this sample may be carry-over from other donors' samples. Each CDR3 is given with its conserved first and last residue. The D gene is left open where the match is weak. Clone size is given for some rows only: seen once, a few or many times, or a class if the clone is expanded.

CDR3 protein: CSAPQTRGQPQHF; CDR3 DNA: TGCAGTGCCCCCCAAACCAGGGGACAGCCCCAGCATTTT; J gene: TRBJ1-5; D gene: -; clone size: many; V gene: TRBV20-1
CDR3 protein: CASSKRTGPASPLHF; CDR3 DNA: TGTGCCAGCAGCAAAAGGACAGGACCTGCTTCACCCCTCCACTTT; J gene: TRBJ1-6; D gene: -; clone size: few; V gene: TRBV21-1
CDR3 protein: CASSHQIVGFTNEKLFF; CDR3 DNA: TGCGCCAGCAGCCACCAAATCGTGGGGTTCACTAATGAAAAACTGTTTTTT; J gene: TRBJ1-4; D gene: -; clone size: -; V gene: TRBV4-1
CDR3 protein: CASSPEFSYEQYF; CDR3 DNA: TGTGCCAGCAGTCCGGAGTTCTCCTACGAGCAGTACTTC; J gene: TRBJ2-7; D gene: -; clone size: -; V gene: TRBV28
CDR3 protein: CASSSCGDRGKNQPQHF; CDR3 DNA: TGTGCCAGCAGCAGTTGCGGGGACAGGGGGAAAAATCAGCCCCAGCATTTT; J gene: TRBJ1-5; D gene: TRBD1; clone size: many; V gene: TRBV9
CDR3 protein: CASRDRFLSYEQYF; CDR3 DNA: TGTGCCAGCAGGGACAGGTTCCTCTCCTACGAGCAGTACTTC; J gene: TRBJ2-7; D gene: TRBD1; clone size: -; V gene: TRBV2
CDR3 protein: CSARVAGSNVETKNIQYF; CDR3 DNA: TGCAGTGCTAGAGTGGCAGGTTCTAACGTGGAGACCAAAAACATTCAGTACTTC; J gene: TRBJ2-4; D gene: -; clone size: -; V gene: TRBV20-1
CDR3 protein: CASSSSTDTQYF; CDR3 DNA: TGTGCCAGCAGCTCTAGCACAGATACGCAGTATTTT; J gene: TRBJ2-3; D gene: -; clone size: many; V gene: TRBV7-2
CDR3 protein: CASSLPGVSYEQYF; CDR3 DNA: TGTGCCAGCAGTTTACCAGGGGTCTCCTACGAGCAGTACTTC; J gene: TRBJ2-7; D gene: -; clone size: many; V gene: TRBV28
CDR3 protein: CASGKTDPQYF; CDR3 DNA: TGTGCCAGTGGGAAGACTGATCCCCAGTACTTC; J gene: TRBJ2-5; D gene: -; clone size: few; V gene: TRBV2
CDR3 protein: CASSVDGGTGELFF; CDR3 DNA: TGTGCCAGCAGCGTCGATGGGGGAACCGGGGAGCTGTTTTTT; J gene: TRBJ2-2; D gene: -; clone size: -; V gene: TRBV9
CDR3 protein: CASSFDRDQPQHF; CDR3 DNA: TGTGCCAGTAGTTTTGACAGGGATCAGCCCCAGCATTTT; J gene: TRBJ1-5; D gene: TRBD1; clone size: many; V gene: TRBV19
CDR3 protein: CASSPGTGRSGQYF; CDR3 DNA: TGTGCCAGCAGCCCAGGGACAGGCCGCTCTGGGCAGTACTTC; J gene: TRBJ2-7; D gene: TRBD1; clone size: -; V gene: TRBV13
CDR3 protein: CAISEPASGGAKEQYF; CDR3 DNA: TGTGCCATCAGTGAGCCGGCCAGCGGGGGGGCGAAAGAGCAGTACTTC; J gene: TRBJ2-7; D gene: TRBD2; clone size: -; V gene: TRBV10-3
CDR3 protein: CSQRDVSSGETQYF; CDR3 DNA: TGCAGCCAAAGGGACGTATCGTCTGGGGAGACCCAGTACTTC; J gene: TRBJ2-5; D gene: -; clone size: many; V gene: TRBV29-1
CDR3 protein: CASSLEGFGQYF; CDR3 DNA: TGCGCCAGCAGCTTGGAGGGCTTCGGGCAGTACTTC; J gene: TRBJ2-7; D gene: -; clone size: -; V gene: TRBV5-1
CDR3 protein: CASSVGGAQYYEQYF; CDR3 DNA: TGTGCCAGCAGCGTGGGAGGGGCCCAATATTACGAGCAGTACTTC; J gene: TRBJ2-7; D gene: TRBD2; clone size: few; V gene: TRBV14
CDR3 protein: CSVDDRIYNEQFF; CDR3 DNA: TGCAGCGTTGACGACAGGATCTACAATGAGCAGTTCTTC; J gene: TRBJ2-1; D gene: -; clone size: many; V gene: TRBV29-1
CDR3 protein: CASSDTGAANTGELFF; CDR3 DNA: TGCGCCAGCAGCGACACAGGGGCCGCGAACACCGGGGAGCTGTTTTTT; J gene: TRBJ2-2; D gene: TRBD1; clone size: -; V gene: TRBV4-3
CDR3 protein: CASRTRRGIREQYF; CDR3 DNA: TGTGCCAGCAGAACCCGGCGGGGGATTCGCGAGCAGTACTTC; J gene: TRBJ2-7; D gene: TRBD2; clone size: many; V gene: TRBV28
CDR3 protein: CASSISSAKGHPFVVNYGYTF; CDR3 DNA: TGTGCCAGTAGTATATCTTCTGCGAAGGGACACCCCTTCGTGGTTAACTATGGCTACACCTTC; J gene: TRBJ1-2; D gene: -; clone size: few; V gene: TRBV19
CDR3 protein: CALLRDRVSPLHF; CDR3 DNA: TGTGCCCTCCTCCGGGACAGGGTGTCACCCCTCCACTTT; J gene: TRBJ1-6; D gene: TRBD1; clone size: -; V gene: TRBV30
CDR3 protein: CASSFGLAGGGSTGELFF; CDR3 DNA: TGTGCCAGCAGCTTCGGCCTAGCGGGGGGCGGGAGCACCGGGGAGCTGTTTTTT; J gene: TRBJ2-2; D gene: TRBD2; clone size: few; V gene: TRBV11-2
CDR3 protein: CASSYRGRRGATSGATDTQYF; CDR3 DNA: TGTGCCAGCAGTTATAGGGGGAGGCGAGGGGCGACTAGCGGGGCCACAGATACGCAGTATTTT; J gene: TRBJ2-3; D gene: TRBD2; clone size: many; V gene: TRBV6-2/TRBV6-3
CDR3 protein: CASSLTSGASETQYF; CDR3 DNA: TGCGCCAGCAGCTTGACTAGCGGGGCGTCGGAGACCCAGTACTTC; J gene: TRBJ2-5; D gene: TRBD2; clone size: many; V gene: TRBV5-1
CDR3 protein: CASSFSGDSYEQYF; CDR3 DNA: TGTGCCAGCAGTTTTAGCGGGGACTCCTACGAGCAGTACTTC; J gene: TRBJ2-7; D gene: TRBD2; clone size: many; V gene: TRBV25-1
CDR3 protein: CASSVVPGPSTDTQYF; CDR3 DNA: TGTGCCAGCAGCGTAGTCCCAGGCCCTAGCACAGATACGCAGTATTTT; J gene: TRBJ2-3; D gene: -; clone size: many; V gene: TRBV9
CDR3 protein: CASSGQSTKSETQYF; CDR3 DNA: TGTGCCAGCAGCGGACAGTCCACTAAGAGTGAGACCCAGTACTTC; J gene: TRBJ2-5; D gene: -; clone size: -; V gene: TRBV12-3/TRBV12-4
CDR3 protein: CASSGTGQGANYGYTF; CDR3 DNA: TGTGCCAGCAGCGGGACTGGACAGGGGGCCAACTATGGCTACACCTTC; J gene: TRBJ1-2; D gene: TRBD1; clone size: few; V gene: TRBV7-9